This entry features one T cell receptor beta chain sequence. The antigen is not known. Sequencing was performed with immunoSEQ multiplex PCR; in TCRdb, only in-frame clones are kept and a portion is missing. This sample carries about 99,000 clones, roughly 81% of them seen once, and the ten largest clones take around 17%. There are 15 residues in the CDR3. The germline V and J ends were trimmed by 0 bases and 1 base, with 9 bases remaining between them. Germline values: CDR1 SGHTA, CDR2 FQGNSA. Every single patient, without exception, relapsed after autologous stem cell transplantation, and brentuximab vedotin exposure varied. The data were obtained in a study of PD-1 blockade in classical Hodgkin lymphoma. Study-level results: Baseline diversity resembling that of newly diagnosed patients was seen in complete responders.

The sequencing here drew on peripheral blood mononuclear cells (PBMCs), taken before the second cycle of nivolumab. The rearrangement joins TRBV7-2 to TRBJ1-1, with a weak D call TRBD1 (5 bases). The source is a human donor with classical Hodgkin lymphoma. The CDR3 loop is CASSLALQGNTEAFF. In nucleotides, the CDR3 is TGTGCCAGCAGCTTAGCGCTTCAGGGGAACACTGAAGCTTTCTTT. Full variable domain (missing parts from reference TRBV7-2 and TRBJ1-1): GAGVSQSPSNKVTEKGKDVELRCDPISGHTALYWYRQSLGQGLEFLIYFQGNSAPDKSGLPSDRFSAERTGGSVSTLTIQRTQQEDSAVYLCASSLALQGNTEAFFGQGTRLTVV.